This T cell receptor (beta chain) was identified during a study of blood T cells in healthy people across ages. Study context: Template switching retrieved approximately one barcoded beta molecule for each two T cells.

Study observations and caveats: Naive CD4+ cell counts and diversity both ran higher in long-lived than in aged donors. Age advanced and TCR beta diversity per million T cells fell, roughly linearly.

CDR1 is SGHNT and CDR2 is YYREEE in the germline V gene (reference sequence). V was pared by 4 bases and J by 6 bases, with 15 bases between. The length of the CDR3 is 14 residues. About this clonotype: Its target is unknown.

A J-beta primer mix and a sample-barcoded 5' primer were used in a second PCR of roughly 7 to 12 cycles. TCRdb called the 5' RACE reads again in MiXCR, with one record for every CDR3 protein. Of 850,000 to 950,000 distinct CDR3 sequences listed, under 30% are singletons. The receptor was derived from a woman of 80 years or more in good health. V is TRBV5-4 and J is TRBJ2-3; no reliable D call. The sample was blood. The CDR3 loop reads CASSPNSASDTQYF. Written as DNA, the CDR3 is TGTGCCAGCAGCCCGAACAGTGCCTCCGATACGCAGTATTTT.